The 9 T cell receptor beta chains listed next were all sequenced from one sample in a study of cytomegalovirus exposure and HLA in healthy donors. Researchers ran the PCR with 60 Vbeta and 13 Jbeta primers. Produced via immunoSEQ multiplex PCR; TCRdb's table is partial and in-frame only. Of about 150,000 clones listed, roughly 70% are singletons. Specimen: PBMCs. Receptor source: a woman aged 60 to 75 in good health and CMV-seropositive.

V gene TRBV6-5 combines with J gene TRBJ1-1; 7 bases are shared with TRBD1. This CDR3 has 13 residues. V lost 6 bases and J lost 2; bases outside the gene matches: 3. Germline loops: CDR1 MNHEY, CDR2 SVGAGI. The CDR3 loop is CASRRDSNTEAFF. The CDR3 DNA sequence: TGTGCCAGCAGAAGGGACAGCAACACTGAAGCTTTCTTT.

This clone was seen a single time. The chain joins TRBV2 to TRBJ1-1, with D uncertain. The ends were cut back, 8 bases at V and 11 bases at J, with 18 bases in the middle. The CDR3 runs to 12 residues. Per the germline V gene, CDR1 is SNHLY and CDR2 is FYNNEI. The CDR3: CASSPSGRRAFF. The CDR3, as DNA: TGTGCCAGCTCCCCGTCGGGCAGGAGGGCTTTCTTT.

In its sample, this clone was seen a few times. This sequence joins TRBV28 and TRBJ1-3; D gene uncertain. The length of the CDR3 is 13 residues. Trimming removed 8 bases from V and 2 bases from J, with 10 bases in between. Germline V CDR1 and CDR2: MDHEN, SYDVKM. The CDR3 DNA is TGTGCCAGCTACTATCCTCCTGGAAACACCATATATTTT. It is translated as CASYYPPGNTIYF.

J is TRBJ2-2 and V is TRBV7-8, with D perhaps TRBD2 (5 bases). The CDR3 consists of 15 residues. Germline loops: CDR1 SGHVS, CDR2 FQNEAQ. Trimming removed 6 bases from V and 1 base from J, with 12 bases in between. This CDR3 reads CASRELGMNTGELFF. CDR3 coding DNA: TGTGCCAGCAGGGAACTAGGGATGAACACCGGGGAGCTGTTTTTT.

The V and J genes are TRBV27 and TRBJ2-3; D might be TRBD2 (5 bases). The germline V gene encodes CDR1 MNHEY and CDR2 SMNVEV (reference sequence). This CDR3 spans 11 amino acids. Trimming removed 11 bases from V and 4 bases from J, with 10 bases in between. CDR3 protein: CASQRADTQYF. The CDR3 DNA reads TGTGCCTCCCAGAGGGCAGATACGCAGTATTTT.

V is TRBV9 and J is TRBJ1-2, with 8 bases lining up with TRBD1. This CDR3 has 14 amino acids. V lost 0 bases to trimming and J lost 4 bases; unmatched junction nucleotides: 2. Germline lookup yields CDR1 SGDLS and CDR2 YYNGEE. This CDR3 is CASSVGTGRYGYTF. The CDR3 region has the DNA TGTGCCAGCAGCGTAGGGACAGGGCGCTATGGCTACACCTTC.

This chain joins TRBV6-6 and TRBJ1-5; D gene uncertain. This CDR3 has 13 amino acids. The V gene lost 8 bases and the J gene lost 0 bases, with 8 bases spanning the gap. CDR1 is MNHNY, CDR2 SVGAGI, per germline (reference sequence). The CDR3 here is CASRSYSNQPQHF. CDR3 DNA: TGTGCCAGCCGATCCTATAGCAATCAGCCCCAGCATTTT.

V is TRBV6-1 and J is TRBJ1-2; D unclear. Germline lookup yields CDR1 MNHNS and CDR2 SASEGT. CDR3 length: 16 residues. The V gene lost 1 base and the J gene lost 0 bases, with 12 bases spanning the gap. The CDR3 spells CASSEVRVLANYGYTF. In DNA, the CDR3 is TGTGCCAGCAGTGAAGTGCGGGTCCTAGCTAACTATGGCTACACCTTC.

The chain combines TRBV6-5 with TRBJ1-1; weak D call: TRBD1 (5 bases). The CDR3 contains 15 residues. Trimming pared 5 bases from V and 5 bases from J, leaving 18 bases between. Germline V gene sequence: CDR1 MNHEY, CDR2 SVGAGI. CDR3 bases: TGTGCCAGCAGTCTCGCAGCGCGGGGGAGTACTGAAGCTTTCTTT. It translates to CASSLAARGSTEAFF.